What follows are 31 T cell receptor beta chains derived from one specimen sequenced in a study of radiation and T cells in renal cell carcinoma. TCRdb's copy holds only in-frame clones and misses some; the assay was immunoSEQ multiplex PCR. The top ten hold approximately 30% of the sample, which has tens of thousands of clones, roughly 80% seen once. Time point noted: blood 4 weeks post-SBRT, at nephrectomy. As for treatment: 15 Gy SBRT to primary tumor, nephrectomy 4 weeks later. This material consisted of blood, taken from a patient whose treatment included radiotherapy and nephrectomy. The receptor source for this set is a man aged 55 to 70 with renal cell carcinoma.

This chain links TRBV11-2 with TRBJ2-7; TRBD1 agrees at 10 bases. Per germline, CDR1 SGHAT and CDR2 FQNNGV. This CDR3 contains 16 residues. The junction had 6 bases not matched to a gene; V was cut back by 1 base and J by 3 bases. The CDR3 sequence: CASSLGRGTGDYEQYF. The CDR3 DNA sequence: TGTGCCAGCAGCTTAGGAAGGGGGACAGGGGACTACGAGCAGTACTTC.

V is TRBV7-9 and J is TRBJ2-7; unclear D gene. Germline CDR1 reads SEHNR; CDR2 reads FQNEAQ (reference sequence). V lost 5 bases and J 0 bases, leaving 20 bases between the germline ends. The CDR3 spans 17 residues. The CDR3 reads CASSQFSPRSHSYEQYF. The CDR3 coding sequence is TGTGCCAGCAGCCAGTTTTCCCCCCGCAGCCACTCCTACGAGCAGTACTTC.

This clone is medium-sized within its sample. The chain uses TRBV4-2 and TRBJ2-7; 9 bases are shared with TRBD2. Germline V CDR1 and CDR2: LGHNA, YNFKEQ. V shed 4 bases, J shed 6 bases, and the junction held 7 bases outside the gene matches. The CDR3 contains 14 residues. The chain's CDR3 is CASSLGTSRIEQYF. The CDR3, as DNA: TGTGCCAGCAGCCTCGGGACTAGCAGGATCGAGCAGTACTTC.

This clone turned up a few times. The CDR3 here is CASSQRESAGPYNEQFF. Here the CDR3 DNA reads TGTGCCAGCAGCCAGCGGGAGTCCGCAGGCCCCTACAATGAGCAGTTCTTC. The chain carries TRBV14 and TRBJ2-1, with 7 bases identical to TRBD2. CDR1 and CDR2 (germline): SGHDN, FVKESK. V gave up 3 bases and J gave up 2 bases; unmatched junction bases: 10. The CDR3 has 17 residues.

This clone was detected only once. This chain joins TRBV2 and TRBJ2-5, with D possibly being TRBD1 (6 bases). V was shortened by 4 bases and J by 4 bases, with 7 bases between the two germline ends. Looked up from germline, CDR1 is SNHLY and CDR2 is FYNNEI. The CDR3 has 12 amino acids. In nucleotides, the CDR3 is TGTGCCAGCAGTGCACAGGGAGAGACCCAGTACTTC. Amino acids: CASSAQGETQYF.

This clone was seen only once. The chain uses TRBV10-3 and TRBJ2-3; no clear D gene. V dropped 0 bases and J dropped 7 bases, with 5 bases sitting between them. Germline values: CDR1 ENHRY, CDR2 SYGVKD. The CDR3 loop spans 12 amino acids. CDR3 sequence: CAISESSNTQYF. Here the CDR3 DNA reads TGTGCCATCAGTGAGTCTAGCAATACGCAGTATTTT.

This chain uses TRBV5-6 with TRBJ2-5; 9 bases fit TRBD1. This CDR3 is built from 17 residues. The J segment lost 4 bases and the V segment lost 0 bases, leaving 10 bases of the junction unmatched. The germline CDR1 and CDR2 sequences are SGHDT and YYEEEE. CDR3 loop: CASSLEMTGGPSETQYF. The CDR3 DNA is TGTGCCAGCAGCTTGGAGATGACAGGGGGGCCCTCAGAGACCCAGTACTTC.

V gene TRBV5-5 combines with J gene TRBJ2-2; D is tentatively TRBD1 or TRBD2 (5 bases each). The V end lost 2 bases, the J end lost 7 bases, and 15 bases lay between the germline ends. This CDR3 contains 15 residues. The V gene's germline CDR1 is SGHKS and CDR2 YYEKEE (reference sequence). This chain's CDR3 is CASSFAGRDNGELFF. The CDR3 nucleotides are TGTGCCAGCAGCTTCGCGGGCAGGGATAACGGGGAGCTGTTTTTT.

The chain has TRBV5-6 and TRBJ2-7; D unclear. This CDR3 region has 12 residues. The V gene's germline CDR1 is SGHDT and CDR2 YYEEEE. Trimming shortened V by 5 bases and J by 3 bases, and 9 bases separated the two germline ends. This CDR3 is CASSERIYEQYF. The CDR3 DNA is TGTGCCAGCAGTGAAAGAATCTACGAGCAGTACTTC.

The genes are TRBV6-1 and TRBJ1-5; D remains ambiguous. Per germline, CDR1 MNHNS and CDR2 SASEGT. Trimming removed 4 bases from V and 3 bases from J, with 10 bases in between. The CDR3 has 14 amino acids. The DNA of the CDR3 is TGTGCCAGCAGTGGAATAGGGTACAATCAGCCCCAGCATTTT. Translation gives CASSGIGYNQPQHF.

The rearrangement joins TRBV29-1 to TRBJ2-6; the D gene is possibly TRBD1 (5 bases). The CDR3 contains 15 residues. Germline lookup yields CDR1 SQVTM and CDR2 ANQGSEA. V was trimmed by 6 bases and J by 3 bases, leaving 15 bases between them. The CDR3 region has the DNA TGCAGCGTGGGGCTGGGTCTGGGTGGGGCCAACGTCCTGACTTTC. This sequence encodes CSVGLGLGGANVLTF.

The V and J genes are TRBV7-2 and TRBJ2-7, with 8 bases that match TRBD2. The CDR3 covers 14 residues. With V trimmed by 1 base and J by 2 bases, 1 base remained unmatched. Germline V gene lookup returns CDR1 SGHTA and CDR2 FQGNSA. The CDR3 nucleotides read TGTGCCAGCAGCTTAGACGGGAGGGCCTACGAGCAGTACTTC. Translating gives CASSLDGRAYEQYF.

J is TRBJ2-5 and V is TRBV18; D is tentatively TRBD1 or TRBD2 (5 bases each). Trimming cost V 2 bases and J 3 bases, with 7 bases left between them. Germline CDR1 is KGHSH and CDR2 is LQKENI. The CDR3 is 13 residues long. CDR3 amino acids: CASSPGTKETQYF. The DNA for the CDR3 is TGTGCCAGCTCACCAGGGACCAAAGAGACCCAGTACTTC.

The V gene is TRBV7-2, the J gene TRBJ2-3; 9 bases fit TRBD2. Germline V CDR1 and CDR2: SGHTA, FQGNSA. Trimming at V came to 0 bases and at J to 1 base, leaving 11 bases not matched to a gene. This CDR3 contains 19 residues. In DNA, the CDR3 is TGTGCCAGCAGCTTAGCGGTAGGGATAGCGGGAGCCCGCACAGATACGCAGTATTTT. It encodes CASSLAVGIAGARTDTQYF.

The V and J genes are TRBV7-6 and TRBJ2-1, with a weak D call TRBD2 (5 bases). The CDR3 spans 13 residues. V was shortened by 6 bases and J by 4 bases, with 10 bases between the two germline ends. CDR1 is SGHVS and CDR2 is FNYEAQ in the germline V gene. This CDR3 is CASSSLVYNEQFF. CDR3 coding DNA: TGTGCCAGCAGTTCACTAGTTTACAATGAGCAGTTCTTC.

The CDR3 DNA sequence: TGTGCCAGCAGCTTAGAGACAGGGTGTTGCGAGCAGTACTTC. Translated, it gives CASSLETGCCEQYF. The rearrangement links TRBV7-2 to TRBJ2-7; TRBD1 matches at 7 bases. J was trimmed by 6 bases and V by 1 base; bases with no gene match: 6. Per germline, CDR1 SGHTA and CDR2 FQGNSA. The CDR3 consists of 14 residues. The variable domain in full, completed from reference TRBV7-2 and TRBJ2-7, reads GAGVSQSPSNKVTEKGKDVELRCDPISGHTALYWYRQSLGQGLEFLIYFQGNSAPDKSGLPSDRFSAERTGGSVSTLTIQRTQQEDSAVYLCASSLETGCCEQYFGPGTRLTVT.

The V call is TRBV12-5, the J call TRBJ1-5; 7 bases align to TRBD1. Germline lookup yields CDR1 LGHNT and CDR2 FRNRAP. Trimming cost V 4 bases and J 7 bases; bases outside gene matches: 7. The CDR3 length is 14 residues. CDR3 DNA: TGTGCTAGTGGTTCGGGGGACAGTAAACAGCCCCAGCATTTT. Translated, it gives CASGSGDSKQPQHF.

The table lists this clone with a count of one. The J gene is TRBJ2-7, the V gene TRBV30, with 12 positions matching TRBD2. The CDR3 is made up of 17 amino acids. The V gene's germline CDR1 is GTSNPN and CDR2 SVGIG (reference sequence). V lost 6 bases and J lost 3; bases outside the gene matches: 15. CDR3 sequence: CACLGLAGRTYNYEQYF. In DNA form, the CDR3 reads TGTGCCTGCTTGGGACTAGCGGGTAGAACGTATAACTACGAGCAGTACTTC. Combining the CDR3 with reference TRBV30 and TRBJ2-7 gives the whole variable domain SQTIHQWPATLVQPVGSPLSLECTVEGTSNPNLYWYRQAAGRGLQLLFYSVGIGQISSEVPQNLSASRPQDRQFILSSKKLLLSDSGFYLCACLGLAGRTYNYEQYFGPGTRLTVT.

This clone was found a few times. J is TRBJ2-1 and V is TRBV10-3, with TRBD2 identical over 8 bases. The CDR3 spans 17 residues. V trimming: 4 bases; J trimming: 3 bases; junction bases outside the gene matches: 11. Germline V gene lookup returns CDR1 ENHRY and CDR2 SYGVKD. The CDR3 sequence is CAISVSGSGSFYNEQFF. In DNA form, the CDR3 reads TGTGCCATCAGTGTGTCCGGGAGCGGGAGTTTCTACAATGAGCAGTTCTTC.

The V gene is TRBV28, the J gene TRBJ2-2; TRBD2 is a possible D gene (6 bases). The CDR3 is 15 amino acids. Trimming removed 5 bases from V and 4 bases from J, with 14 bases in between. The germline CDR1 and CDR2 sequences are MDHEN and SYDVKM. In DNA form, the CDR3 reads TGTGCCAGCAGTCCAACTACCGGGAGCACCGGGGAGCTGTTTTTT. This translates into CASSPTTGSTGELFF.

This clone was found a few times. The genes are TRBV10-1 and TRBJ2-7; 7 bases fit TRBD1. The CDR3 spans 16 residues. Losses at the gene ends were 4 bases for V and 4 bases for J; bases not matched to a gene: 13. Germline values: CDR1 WNHNN, CDR2 SYGVQD (reference sequence). DNA for the CDR3: TGCGCCAGCAGTGCATCAGACCGGGACAGAAAGTACGAGCAGTACTTC. It encodes CASSASDRDRKYEQYF.

The chain links TRBV6-5 to TRBJ2-1, with a possible D match to TRBD1 (5 bases). Looked up from germline, CDR1 is MNHEY and CDR2 is SVGAGI. V lost 4 bases and J lost 4, with 8 bases in between. The CDR3 sequence is 13 residues long. CDR3 protein: CASSWGPYNEQFF. The CDR3 DNA reads TGTGCCAGCAGTTGGGGCCCTTACAATGAGCAGTTCTTC.

The rearrangement uses TRBV1 and TRBJ2-7; the D segment call TRBD2 is taken from the table without a DNA check. TRBV1 is annotated as a pseudogene. The CDR3 loop spans 12 amino acids. This CDR3 is CTSSLGSYEQYF. The CDR3 coding sequence is TGCACCAGCAGCCTCGGCTCCTACGAGCAGTACTTC.

CDR3 coding DNA: TGTGCCAGCAGCCAGCGGACAGGGCGGGAACGCTACGAGCAGTACTTC. Protein sequence: CASSQRTGRERYEQYF. V usage is TRBV5-5 and J usage is TRBJ2-7; 8 bases fit TRBD1. Germline CDR1 reads SGHKS; CDR2 reads YYEKEE (reference sequence). The V and J ends lost 4 bases and 3 bases, in that order; junction bases with no gene match: 12. The CDR3 is made up of 16 amino acids.

The chain has TRBV30 and TRBJ2-1; tentative D call: TRBD2 (6 bases). V shed 3 bases and J shed 9 bases, with 21 bases lying between them. The CDR3 runs to 15 residues. CDR1 is GTSNPN, CDR2 SVGIG, per germline (reference sequence). This CDR3 reads CAWSLRDGRAPEQFF. For the CDR3, the DNA is TGTGCCTGGAGCCTCCGGGACGGGAGAGCCCCTGAGCAGTTCTTC.

This clone was seen just once. The rearrangement links TRBV23-1 to TRBJ2-6; tentatively, D is TRBD1 (5 bases). TRBV23-1 is an ORF for which the function is uncertain. CDR3 length: 14 amino acids. V dropped 6 bases and J dropped 4 bases, with 10 bases sitting between them. CDR3 in DNA: TGCGCCAGCAGGGGGCTACGGGGGGCCAACGTCCTGACTTTC. Translating gives CASRGLRGANVLTF.

This rearrangement joins TRBV19 to TRBJ1-5, with TRBD1 as a possible D gene (5 bases). CDR1 LNHDA and CDR2 SQIVND come from the germline V gene (reference sequence). With 10 bases removed from V and 0 bases from J, the gap between germline ends came to 22 bases. The CDR3 totals 17 residues. The CDR3 loop reads CATHRGGYGYSNQPQHF. As DNA, the CDR3 is TGTGCCACCCACCGGGGGGGGTACGGGTATAGCAATCAGCCCCAGCATTTT.

The chain has TRBV7-2 and TRBJ2-3; D is undetermined. V shed 6 bases and J shed 6 bases, with 19 bases lying between them. The CDR3 sequence is 15 residues long. Per the germline V gene, CDR1 is SGHTA and CDR2 is FQGNSA. The CDR3 reads CASSPGRSRSDTQYF. The CDR3 DNA reads as TGTGCCAGCAGTCCCGGACGGTCCAGGTCCGATACGCAGTATTTT.

This chain uses TRBV9 with TRBJ2-1, with D possibly TRBD1 on 5 matching bases. Germline V lookup: CDR1 SGDLS, CDR2 YYNGEE. Trimming took off 0 bases at V and 10 bases at J, with 11 bases between the two ends. The CDR3 length is 13 residues. The CDR3 DNA sequence: TGTGCCAGCAGCGTAGACAGGTCCTACGAGCAGTTCTTC. Translating it yields CASSVDRSYEQFF.

CDR3 DNA: TGTGCCAGTAGTATCGTCCGTGGATCCCAAGAGACCCAGTACTTC. This encodes CASSIVRGSQETQYF. The chain couples TRBV19 to TRBJ2-5; D not certain. The length of the CDR3 is 15 residues. The ends were cut back, 3 bases at V and 1 base at J, with 12 bases in the middle. Germline V gene data show CDR1 as LNHDA and CDR2 as SQIVND (reference sequence).

The CDR3 region has the DNA TGTGCCAGCAGTTTATTAACTCCAGGTCCTGAAGCTTTCTTT. Translating it yields CASSLLTPGPEAFF. The chain has TRBV28 and TRBJ1-1; D is unclear. There are 14 residues in the CDR3. V lost 1 base, J lost 6 bases, and 12 bases lay in between. Germline V CDR1 and CDR2: MDHEN, SYDVKM.